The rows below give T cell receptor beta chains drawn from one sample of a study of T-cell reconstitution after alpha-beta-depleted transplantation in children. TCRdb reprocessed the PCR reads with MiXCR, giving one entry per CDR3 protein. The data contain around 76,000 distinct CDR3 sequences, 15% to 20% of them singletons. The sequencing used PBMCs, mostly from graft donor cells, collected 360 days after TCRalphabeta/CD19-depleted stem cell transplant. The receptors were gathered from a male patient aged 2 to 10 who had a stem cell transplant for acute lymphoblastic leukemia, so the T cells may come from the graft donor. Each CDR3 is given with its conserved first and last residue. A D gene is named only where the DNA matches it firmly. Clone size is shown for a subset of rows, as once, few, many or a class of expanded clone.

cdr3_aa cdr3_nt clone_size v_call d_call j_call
CASSVAGHYSNQPQHF TGTGCCAGCAGTGTCGCGGGACACTATAGCAATCAGCCCCAGCATTTT . TRBV6-1 . TRBJ1-5
CASSQEGPGNQPQHF TGCGCCAGCAGCCAAGAGGGGCCAGGGAATCAGCCCCAGCATTTT . TRBV4-1 . TRBJ1-5
CSATPKHRLRYNEQFF TGCAGTGCTACCCCCAAACACCGCCTCCGGTACAATGAGCAGTTCTTC . TRBV20-1 . TRBJ2-1
CASHGLAGSSYEQYF TGTGCCAGCCACGGGTTAGCGGGGAGCTCCTACGAGCAGTACTTC . TRBV11-2 TRBD2 TRBJ2-7
CASRGGGQPQHF TGTGCCAGCAGGGGGGGCGGTCAGCCCCAGCATTTT many TRBV28 . TRBJ1-5
CASSLGTSRHAKNIQYF TGCGCCAGCAGCTTGGGCACTAGCAGACATGCCAAAAACATTCAGTACTTC . TRBV5-1 . TRBJ2-4
CASSQDGTGGPDTQYF TGCGCCAGCAGCCAAGATGGGACGGGAGGACCAGATACGCAGTATTTT few TRBV4-1 TRBD2 TRBJ2-3
CASSLAVGTLYEQYF TGTGCCAGCAGCTTAGCGGTGGGAACCCTCTACGAGCAGTACTTC few TRBV11-1 . TRBJ2-7
CASSLGLWTGYGEPQHF TGTGCCAGCAGCTTGGGATTGTGGACAGGGTACGGGGAGCCCCAGCATTTT few TRBV5-8 TRBD1 TRBJ1-5
CASTTGGRVLTF TGTGCCAGCACCACAGGAGGCCGCGTCCTGACTTTC . TRBV12-3/TRBV12-4 . TRBJ2-6
CASSHLPLYSYEQYF TGCGCCAGCAGCCATCTTCCCCTTTACTCCTACGAGCAGTACTTC few TRBV4-1 . TRBJ2-7
CASTTAYEQYF TGTGCCAGCACGACGGCCTACGAGCAGTACTTC few TRBV2 . TRBJ2-7
CASSHSTSGRLDTQYF TGCGCCAGCAGCCACTCGACTAGCGGGAGGCTAGATACGCAGTATTTT few TRBV4-1 TRBD2 TRBJ2-3
CASSLGGQAPYEQYF TGTGCCAGCAGTTTAGGGGGACAGGCCCCCTACGAGCAGTACTTC many TRBV12-3/TRBV12-4 TRBD1 TRBJ2-7
CSVVTAPRAKNIQYF TGCAGCGTGGTCACGGCTCCCCGAGCCAAAAACATTCAGTACTTC . TRBV29-1 . TRBJ2-4
CSARGLQSVAQYF TGCAGTGCTAGGGGCCTTCAATCCGTGGCGCAGTATTTT . TRBV20-1 . TRBJ2-3
CASSLTAGAQVYEQYF TGTGCCAGCAGTCTTACGGCGGGGGCGCAGGTCTACGAGCAGTACTTC . TRBV6-1 . TRBJ2-7
CSARGVGGQPQHF TGCAGTGCTAGAGGGGTAGGGGGCCAGCCCCAGCATTTT . TRBV20-1 TRBD1 TRBJ1-5
CASSLGRRTDTQYF TGCGCCAGCAGCTTAGGGAGACGCACAGATACGCAGTATTTT . TRBV5-1 . TRBJ2-3
CASRDGAYEQYF TGTGCCAGCAGGGACGGAGCCTACGAGCAGTACTTC . TRBV12-3/TRBV12-4 . TRBJ2-7
CASSDSGSSYNEQFF TGTGCCAGCAGTGACTCGGGGAGCTCCTACAATGAGCAGTTCTTC . TRBV6-4 . TRBJ2-1
CASRLRDSVYNEQFF TGTGCCAGCAGGCTCCGGGACTCCGTATACAATGAGCAGTTCTTC . TRBV6-1 . TRBJ2-1
CASSHDRFGKAFF TGTGCCAGCAGCCATGACAGGTTTGGAAAAGCTTTCTTT few TRBV7-9 . TRBJ1-1